The 11 T cell receptor beta chains presented below share a single source sample, sequenced in a study of blood T cell repertoires in COVID-19. Generated by immunoSEQ multiplex PCR, the TCRdb table keeps only in-frame clones and is missing some. This table has some 150,000 clones, roughly 82% appearing once. Source material: peripheral blood. These TCRs come from a human donor in a cohort sampled during active COVID-19.

The chain is built from TRBV18 and TRBJ2-7; no clear D. V lost 0 bases to trimming and J lost 3 bases, with 6 bases between them. CDR1 and CDR2 (germline): KGHSH, LQKENI. The length of the CDR3 is 13 residues. The CDR3 sequence is CASSPPASYEQYV. DNA of the CDR3: TGTGCCAGCTCACCACCGGCCAGCTACGAGCAGTACGTC.

This chain connects TRBV27 to TRBJ2-5; D possibly corresponds to TRBD2 (6 bases). The CDR3 is 13 residues long. Germline assignment: CDR1 MNHEY and CDR2 SMNVEV (reference sequence). Trimming took off 6 bases at V and 5 bases at J, with 13 bases between the two ends. CDR3 DNA: TGTGCCAGCAGGGTGGTGGGGGGTGAGACCCAGTACTTC. It encodes CASRVVGGETQYF.

The DNA of the CDR3 is TGTGCCTGGAGTGTACTCCAGGGTTCCTACGAGCAGTACTTC. As protein: CAWSVLQGSYEQYF. The chain recombines TRBV30 with TRBJ2-7; D is possibly TRBD1 (5 bases). The V end was cut by 0 bases, the J end by 1 base, with 10 bases between. The CDR3 totals 14 residues. Looked up from germline, CDR1 is GTSNPN and CDR2 is SVGIG (reference sequence).

This sequence joins TRBV30 and TRBJ2-7, with 8 bases fitting TRBD1. Germline trimming cut 0 bases from V and 7 bases from J; bases unmatched to any gene: 5. CDR3 length: 13 amino acids. Germline V gives CDR1 GTSNPN, CDR2 SVGIG (reference sequence). The CDR3 region is CAWSVQGVGEQYF. CDR3 DNA sequence: TGTGCCTGGAGTGTACAGGGGGTGGGGGAGCAGTACTTC.

This clone was seen a single time. This chain joins TRBV29-1 and TRBJ1-1; D unresolved. Per germline, CDR1 SQVTM and CDR2 ANQGSEA. The CDR3 has 11 amino acids. V dropped 7 bases and J dropped 1 base, with 7 bases sitting between them. The DNA of the CDR3 is TGCAGCGCCCGACAGAACACTGAAGCTTTCTTT. It yields the protein CSARQNTEAFF.

V gene TRBV3-1 (or the pseudogene TRBV3-2) combines with J gene TRBJ1-3; 7 positions agree with TRBD1. Germline V CDR1 and CDR2: LGHDT, YNNKEL (reference sequence). V lost 4 bases to trimming and J lost 4 bases; unmatched junction nucleotides: 4. The CDR3 is 14 residues long. The CDR3 nucleotides read TGTGCCAGCAGCCGACAGGGATCAGGAAACACCATATATTTT. Protein product: CASSRQGSGNTIYF.

The V and J genes are TRBV18 and TRBJ1-2, with 8 bases fitting TRBD1. Germline V gene sequence: CDR1 KGHSH, CDR2 LQKENI. CDR3 size: 14 residues. With V trimmed by 6 bases and J by 5 bases, 8 bases remained unmatched. CDR3 DNA: TGTGCCAGCTCGGCGGGACAGGCGATTTATGGCTACACCTTC. Translated, it gives CASSAGQAIYGYTF.

The chain joins TRBV6-6 to TRBJ1-1; TRBD1 aligns across 11 bases. CDR3 length equals 14 residues. Germline V gene sequence: CDR1 MNHNY, CDR2 SVGAGI (reference sequence). After removal of 5 bases from V and 3 bases from J, the junction contained 2 bases not matched to a gene. CDR3 DNA sequence: TGTGCCAGCAGTCGGGGACAGGGGGACACTGAAGCTTTCTTT. Amino acid sequence: CASSRGQGDTEAFF.

The rearrangement links TRBV9 to TRBJ2-2; no clear D gene. The CDR3 is 14 residues long. CDR1 SGDLS and CDR2 YYNGEE come from the germline V gene. Trimming stripped 0 bases from V and 4 bases from J, with 7 bases between. The CDR3 sequence: CASSVDSRTGELFF. The DNA of the CDR3 is TGTGCCAGCAGCGTAGATAGCCGCACCGGGGAGCTGTTTTTT. Variable domain in full (rest from reference TRBV9 and TRBJ2-2): DSGVTQTPKHLITATGQRVTLRCSPRSGDLSVYWYQQSLDQGLQFLIQYYNGEERAKGNILERFSAQQFPDLHSELNLSSLELGDSALYFCASSVDSRTGELFFGEGSRLTVL.

The chain combines TRBV30 with TRBJ2-1; D might be TRBD2 (6 bases). CDR1 and CDR2 (germline): GTSNPN, SVGIG (reference sequence). The V end was cut by 6 bases, the J end by 4 bases, with 13 bases between. The CDR3 is 13 amino acids. The CDR3 sequence is CACWAGNYNEQFF. CDR3 nucleotide sequence: TGTGCCTGTTGGGCGGGAAATTACAATGAGCAGTTCTTC.

This clone was observed a handful of times. The V call is TRBV5-1, the J call TRBJ2-3; 10 bases align to TRBD2. CDR1 is SGHRS and CDR2 is YFSETQ in the germline V gene. The CDR3 runs to 16 residues. V lost 4 bases and J lost 0; bases outside the gene matches: 5. The CDR3 spells CASSGLAGASTDTQYF. CDR3 in DNA: TGCGCCAGCAGCGGGCTAGCGGGGGCTAGCACAGATACGCAGTATTTT.